Listed here is a single T cell receptor (beta chain). Its target is not known. The entry originates in a study of spatial heterogeneity in lung cancer. About the study: Fewer alpha-chain than beta-chain sequences were consistently detected. The study's findings and limits: Within tumors, counts of expanded alpha and beta TCRs tracked tumor mutation counts. Alpha chains reached an estimated coverage of roughly 7% of tumor T cells, and beta chains 11% to 15%.

Time point meaning: sample taken at primary tumor resection. The roughly 79 donors had untreated early-stage non-small cell lung cancer. Whole RNA from tumor, nontumor lung or frozen PBMC was sequenced unsorted. V lost 11 bases, J lost 0 bases, and 13 bases lay in between. The CDR3 runs 14 residues. Germline values: CDR1 SGHTA, CDR2 FQGNSA. MiXCR, run by TCRdb on the 5' RACE reads, gives a single entry per CDR3 protein. The sample contains more than 9,000 distinct CDR3 sequences, 7.5% to 10% of which appear only once. The sample in question was lung tumor tissue, obtained at surgery. The TCR was taken from a male donor with early-stage non-small cell lung cancer. This chain uses TRBV7-2 with TRBJ1-4, with unresolved D. In DNA form, the CDR3 reads TGTGCCTCGGGCGTGAGTGCAACTAATGAAAAACTGTTTTTT. Translation gives CASGVSATNEKLFF.